One and the same sample provided the 27 T cell receptor beta chains below, sequenced in a study of blood T cell repertoires in COVID-19 (dated by TCRdb to 2020 to 2021). Libraries were made using the immunoSEQ multiplex PCR assay. What TCRdb holds here is the immuneACCESS table cut down to in-frame rearrangements. Part of the clones is not present; checked against another copy, under half of the missing clones reflect an unresolved V gene, and the others are unexplained. The sample table records roughly 34,000 clones; about 87% of these occur just once. 11% to 15% of the sample is taken by the ten largest. The sample comprised peripheral blood. These receptors were taken from a man between 60 and 70 years old with active COVID-19.

The gene calls are TRBV12-5 and TRBJ2-2, with 7 bases identical to TRBD2. Germline V lookup: CDR1 LGHNT, CDR2 FRNRAP. V trimming: 4 bases; J trimming: 5 bases; junction bases outside the gene matches: 7. The CDR3 sequence is 15 residues long. In DNA form, the CDR3 reads TGTGCTAGTGGTTCCCCAGCGGGAACAACCGGGGAGCTGTTTTTT. It codes for CASGSPAGTTGELFF.

J is TRBJ2-1 and V is TRBV3-1 (or the pseudogene TRBV3-2), with 7 bases lining up with TRBD1. The germline CDR1 and CDR2 sequences are LGHDT and YNNKEL (reference sequence). After removal of 1 base from V and 4 bases from J, the junction contained 4 bases not matched to a gene. This CDR3 has 15 residues. The CDR3 nucleotides read TGTGCCAGCAGCCAAGGACAGGGCTCTTACAATGAGCAGTTCTTC. Its protein is CASSQGQGSYNEQFF.

This chain links TRBV20-1 with TRBJ2-1, with TRBD2 as a possible D gene (5 bases). The CDR3 spans 13 residues. Germline CDR1 DFQATT, CDR2 SNEGSKA (reference sequence). V lost 3 bases and J 5 bases, leaving 11 bases between the germline ends. The CDR3 region is CSASMLANNEQFF. The CDR3 DNA is TGCAGTGCTAGTATGCTAGCAAACAATGAGCAGTTCTTC.

In this sample, this clone turned up a few times. J is TRBJ2-7 and V is TRBV27; TRBD2 matches 8 bases. CDR1 MNHEY and CDR2 SMNVEV come from the germline V gene (reference sequence). The CDR3 length is 13 residues. The trim removed 3 bases at V and 3 bases at J, leaving 1 base unmatched. The CDR3 reads CASSFTSGYEQYF. CDR3 sequence (DNA): TGTGCCAGCAGTTTTACTAGCGGCTACGAGCAGTACTTC.

This sequence joins TRBV7-9 and TRBJ1-2, with 7 bases that match TRBD1. Per germline, CDR1 SEHNR and CDR2 FQNEAQ (reference sequence). This CDR3 has 14 residues. Germline trimming cut 3 bases from V and 1 base from J; bases unmatched to any gene: 2. The CDR3: CASSLGDSNYGYTF. In nucleotides, the CDR3 is TGTGCCAGCAGCTTGGGGGACAGTAACTATGGCTACACCTTC.

The rearrangement joins TRBV4-1 to TRBJ2-3, with a tentative D call TRBD2 (6 bases). The CDR3 contains 15 residues. Germline assignment: CDR1 MGHRA and CDR2 YSYEKL. V was cut by 0 bases and J by 6 bases, with 13 bases left in between. The CDR3 DNA reads as TGCGCCAGCAGCCAAGACGGGGGAGGAGGCGATACGCAGTATTTT. It yields the protein CASSQDGGGGDTQYF.

For the CDR3, the DNA is TGTGCCAGCAGCCTCGGGGGGAGAAATGAGCAGTTCTTC. Its translation is CASSLGGRNEQFF. V and J are TRBV7-3 and TRBJ2-1, with 7 bases that match TRBD2. CDR3 size: 13 residues. The ends lost 5 bases at V and 7 bases at J; junction bases unmatched: 5. CDR1 SGHTA and CDR2 FQGTGA come from the germline V gene.

This clone was detected only once. The V gene is TRBV7-9, the J gene TRBJ2-3; 12 bases are a match to TRBD2. Germline-derived CDR1 and CDR2 are SEHNR and FQNEAQ (reference sequence). There are 17 residues in the CDR3. J was trimmed by 2 bases and V by 3 bases; bases with no gene match: 6. CDR3 sequence: CASSFPLAGGTTDTQYF. CDR3 coding DNA: TGTGCCAGCAGCTTCCCCCTAGCGGGAGGGACCACAGATACGCAGTATTTT. The entire variable domain, with the rest obtained from reference TRBV7-9 and TRBJ2-3, is as follows: DTGVSQNPRHKITKRGQNVTFRCDPISEHNRLYWYRQTLGQGPEFLTYFQNEAQLEKSRLLSDRFSAERPKGSFSTLEIQRTEQGDSAMYLCASSFPLAGGTTDTQYFGPGTRLTVL.

This clone was seen only once. The chain employs TRBV7-9 and TRBJ2-3; 12 bases line up with TRBD2. Trimming cost V 5 bases and J 5 bases; bases outside gene matches: 11. The CDR3 consists of 17 residues. Germline CDR1 SEHNR, CDR2 FQNEAQ (reference sequence). The DNA for the CDR3 is TGTGCCAGCAGCCCGCCCCTGGGACTAGCGGGCCAAGATACGCAGTATTTT. Its protein product is CASSPPLGLAGQDTQYF.

This chain joins TRBV6-4 and TRBJ1-2; tentatively, D is TRBD1 (5 bases). This CDR3 has 13 residues. The germline V and J ends were trimmed by 0 bases and 8 bases, with 10 bases remaining between them. From germline, CDR1 is MRHNA and CDR2 SNTAGT. In DNA, the CDR3 is TGTGCCAGCAGTGACTCTGCAGGGCGAGGCTACACCTTC. It specifies CASSDSAGRGYTF.

The V gene is TRBV4-2, the J gene TRBJ1-1; 7 bases fit TRBD1. J lost 10 bases, V lost 0 bases, and 8 bases had no gene match. Germline loops: CDR1 LGHNA, CDR2 YNFKEQ. The CDR3 has 14 residues. The CDR3 DNA is TGTGCCAGCAGCCAAGATCGGGACAGCCTAGTAGCTTTCTTT. Its protein is CASSQDRDSLVAFF.

V gene TRBV4-1 combines with J gene TRBJ1-1; 9 positions match TRBD1. With 5 bases clipped from V and 10 bases from J, the junction kept 11 bases outside the gene matches. The CDR3 is made up of 14 amino acids. From germline, CDR1 is MGHRA and CDR2 YSYEKL. For the CDR3, the DNA is TGCGCCAGCAGCTCTCGGACAGGGGATCGGGTAGCTTTCTTT. Protein sequence: CASSSRTGDRVAFF.

The chain uses TRBV7-9 and TRBJ2-7, with a weak D call TRBD2 (5 bases). The CDR3 extends over 14 amino acids. Germline V gives CDR1 SEHNR, CDR2 FQNEAQ (reference sequence). V was trimmed by 4 bases and J by 4 bases, leaving 14 bases between them. The CDR3 nucleotides are TGTGCCAGCAGCTCTGGCGAGGGTTGGTACGAGCAGTACTTC. Amino acids: CASSSGEGWYEQYF.

This chain links TRBV24-1 with TRBJ2-7, with D perhaps TRBD1 (6 bases). The V gene's germline CDR1 is KGHDR and CDR2 SFDVKD. This CDR3 contains 15 residues. V dropped 0 bases and J dropped 4 bases, with 12 bases sitting between them. As DNA, the CDR3 is TGTGCCACCAGTGATTTGCGCAGGGGTTATTACGAGCAGTACTTC. It translates to CATSDLRRGYYEQYF.

The chain recombines TRBV5-1 with TRBJ2-1, with D maybe TRBD2 (6 bases). The V gene's germline CDR1 is SGHRS and CDR2 YFSETQ. Trimming pared 4 bases from V and 2 bases from J, leaving 22 bases between. This CDR3 has 18 residues. Written as DNA, the CDR3 is TGCGCCAGCAGCCCCGCCGCACGTAGCGGAGACACCTACAATGAGCAGTTCTTC. Its translation is CASSPAARSGDTYNEQFF.

The chain has TRBV5-1 and TRBJ1-1; no reliable D call. There are 14 residues in the CDR3. CDR1 SGHRS and CDR2 YFSETQ come from the germline V gene. Trimming shortened V by 2 bases and J by 5 bases, and 13 bases separated the two germline ends. DNA of the CDR3: TGCGCCAGCAGCTTCCTGCCGAGCGGGACTGAAGCTTTCTTT. Amino acid sequence: CASSFLPSGTEAFF.

The V gene is TRBV19, the J gene TRBJ2-1; 8 nucleotides line up with TRBD1. There are 16 residues in the CDR3. V lost 1 base to trimming and J lost 1 base; unmatched junction nucleotides: 3. CDR1 is LNHDA and CDR2 is SQIVND in the germline V gene (reference sequence). This CDR3 reads CASSIGDRGSYNEQFF. In DNA form, the CDR3 reads TGTGCCAGTAGTATAGGCGACAGGGGTTCCTACAATGAGCAGTTCTTC.

This chain connects TRBV9 to TRBJ1-2, with a possible D match to TRBD1 (6 bases). Germline loops: CDR1 SGDLS, CDR2 YYNGEE. Trimming took 3 bases from V and 4 from J, leaving 16 bases between them. This CDR3 is 15 amino acids long. The chain's CDR3 is CASSAQGAGLYGYTF. In DNA form, the CDR3 reads TGTGCCAGCAGCGCACAGGGTGCCGGACTCTATGGCTACACCTTC.

This chain links TRBV6-1 with TRBJ2-3; 9 bases line up with TRBD1. The V gene's germline CDR1 is MNHNS and CDR2 SASEGT. J lost 8 bases, V lost 2 bases, and 8 bases had no gene match. This CDR3 has 15 amino acids. Here the CDR3 DNA reads TGTGCCAGCAGTGAAAAGGACAGGGGAAGAGGTACGCAGTATTTT. This gives the protein CASSEKDRGRGTQYF.

The CDR3 DNA reads TGCAGCGTACAGACTAGCGGGAGGCCCCGTTTCAATGAGCAGTTCTTC. Translating gives CSVQTSGRPRFNEQFF. The V gene is TRBV29-1, the J gene TRBJ2-1; 13 nucleotides agree with TRBD2. Losses at the gene ends were 6 bases for V and 6 bases for J; bases not matched to a gene: 11. Germline V gene lookup returns CDR1 SQVTM and CDR2 ANQGSEA. This CDR3 has 16 residues.

V is TRBV19 and J is TRBJ1-2; a possible D gene is TRBD1 (6 bases). The ends were cut back, 6 bases at V and 4 bases at J, with 15 bases in the middle. The CDR3 is 14 amino acids. Germline values: CDR1 LNHDA, CDR2 SQIVND (reference sequence). Here the CDR3 reads CASRNQGISYGYTF. CDR3 sequence (DNA): TGTGCCAGTAGGAACCAGGGGATTTCCTATGGCTACACCTTC.

The V call is TRBV7-8, the J call TRBJ2-7; 7 nucleotides align to TRBD2. J was trimmed by 2 bases and V by 0 bases; bases with no gene match: 1. This CDR3 contains 14 residues. CDR1 and CDR2 (germline): SGHVS, FQNEAQ. The CDR3 loop is CASSLAGGPYEQYF. For the CDR3, the DNA is TGTGCCAGCAGCTTAGCGGGAGGGCCCTACGAGCAGTACTTC. Variable domain in full (rest from reference TRBV7-8 and TRBJ2-7): GAGVSQSPRYKVAKRGQDVALRCDPISGHVSLFWYQQALGQGPEFLTYFQNEAQLDKSGLPSDRFFAERPEGSVSTLKIQRTQQEDSAVYLCASSLAGGPYEQYFGPGTRLTVT.

The gene calls are TRBV6-5 and TRBJ2-7; 9 bases agree with TRBD2. CDR3 length equals 14 residues. The V segment lost 7 bases and the J segment 0 bases; nucleotides outside the gene matches: 4. Germline assignment: CDR1 MNHEY and CDR2 SVGAGI. The CDR3, as DNA: TGTGCCAGCACTAGCGGGACGGGCTCCTACGAGCAGTACTTC. Translation: CASTSGTGSYEQYF.

V is TRBV7-2 and J is TRBJ2-3, with a possible D match to TRBD2 (5 bases). Germline lookup yields CDR1 SGHTA and CDR2 FQGNSA. Trimming shortened V by 5 bases and J by 10 bases, and 13 bases separated the two germline ends. This CDR3 contains 12 residues. The chain's CDR3 is CASSPPREAQYF. In DNA, the CDR3 is TGTGCCAGCAGCCCGCCCCGGGAAGCGCAGTATTTT.

This chain joins TRBV19 and TRBJ2-3; 12 bases align to TRBD2. V lost 4 bases and J lost 6; bases outside the gene matches: 8. Germline assignment: CDR1 LNHDA and CDR2 SQIVND (reference sequence). This CDR3 is built from 16 residues. CDR3: CASSTRTSGDGDTQYF. CDR3 nucleotide sequence: TGTGCCAGTAGTACCAGGACTAGCGGGGATGGCGATACGCAGTATTTT.

The V gene is TRBV7-3, the J gene TRBJ2-3; a weak D match, TRBD2 (6 bases). The germline V gene encodes CDR1 SGHTA and CDR2 FQGTGA. The CDR3 has 14 amino acids. V lost 3 bases and J 1 base, leaving 8 bases between the germline ends. The CDR3 bases are TGTGCCAGCAGCTTCGGGGGAGGCACAGATACGCAGTATTTT. It encodes CASSFGGGTDTQYF.

The V gene is TRBV4-1, the J gene TRBJ2-7; 7 nucleotides agree with TRBD2. This CDR3 has 16 residues. Germline-derived CDR1 and CDR2 are MGHRA and YSYEKL. J lost 0 bases, V lost 0 bases, and 5 bases had no gene match. In DNA, the CDR3 is TGCGCCAGCAGCCAAGATCTGGGGGGGGTCTCCTACGAGCAGTACTTC. This sequence encodes CASSQDLGGVSYEQYF.